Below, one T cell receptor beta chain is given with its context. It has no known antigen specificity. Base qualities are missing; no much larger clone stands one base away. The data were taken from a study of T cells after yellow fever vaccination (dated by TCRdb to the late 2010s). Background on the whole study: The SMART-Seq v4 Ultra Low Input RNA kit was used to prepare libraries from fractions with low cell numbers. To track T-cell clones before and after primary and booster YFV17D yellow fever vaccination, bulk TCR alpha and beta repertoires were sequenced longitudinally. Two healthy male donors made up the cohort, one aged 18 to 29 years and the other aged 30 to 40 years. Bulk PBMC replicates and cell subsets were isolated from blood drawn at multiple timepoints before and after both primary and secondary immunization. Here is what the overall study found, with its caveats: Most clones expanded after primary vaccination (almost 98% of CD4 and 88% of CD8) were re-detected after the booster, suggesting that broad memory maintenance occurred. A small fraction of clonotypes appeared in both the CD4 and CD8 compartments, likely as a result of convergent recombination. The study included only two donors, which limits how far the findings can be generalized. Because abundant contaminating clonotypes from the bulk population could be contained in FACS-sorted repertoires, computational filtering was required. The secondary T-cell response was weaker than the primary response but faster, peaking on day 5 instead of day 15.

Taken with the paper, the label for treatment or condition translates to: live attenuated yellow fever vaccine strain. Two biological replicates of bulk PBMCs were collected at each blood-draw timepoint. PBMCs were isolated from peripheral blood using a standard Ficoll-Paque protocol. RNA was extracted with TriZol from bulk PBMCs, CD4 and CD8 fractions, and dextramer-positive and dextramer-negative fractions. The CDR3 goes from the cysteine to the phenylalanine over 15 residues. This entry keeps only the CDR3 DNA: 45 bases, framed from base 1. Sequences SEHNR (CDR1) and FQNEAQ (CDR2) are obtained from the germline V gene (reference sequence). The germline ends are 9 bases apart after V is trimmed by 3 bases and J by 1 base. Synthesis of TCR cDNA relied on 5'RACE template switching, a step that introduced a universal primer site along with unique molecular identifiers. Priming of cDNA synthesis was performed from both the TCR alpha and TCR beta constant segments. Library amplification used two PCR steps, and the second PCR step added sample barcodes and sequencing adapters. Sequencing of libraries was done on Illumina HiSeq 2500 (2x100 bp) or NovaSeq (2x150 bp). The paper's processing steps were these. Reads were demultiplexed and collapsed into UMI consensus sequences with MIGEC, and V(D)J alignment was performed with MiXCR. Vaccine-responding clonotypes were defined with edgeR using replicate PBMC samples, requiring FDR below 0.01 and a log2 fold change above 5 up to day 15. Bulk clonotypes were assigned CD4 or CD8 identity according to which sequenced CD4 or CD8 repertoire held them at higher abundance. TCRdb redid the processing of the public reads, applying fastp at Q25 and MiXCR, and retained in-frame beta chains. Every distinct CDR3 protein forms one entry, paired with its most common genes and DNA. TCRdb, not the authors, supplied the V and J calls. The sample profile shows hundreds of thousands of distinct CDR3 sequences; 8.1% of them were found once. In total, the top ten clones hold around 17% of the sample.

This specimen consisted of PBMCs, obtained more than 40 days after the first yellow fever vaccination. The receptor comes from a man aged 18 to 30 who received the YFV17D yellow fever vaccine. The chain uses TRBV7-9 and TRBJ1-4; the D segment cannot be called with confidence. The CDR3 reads CASSFGLQTNEKLFF. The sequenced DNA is TGTGCCAGCAGCTTCGGACTGCAAACTAATGAAAAACTGTTTTTT. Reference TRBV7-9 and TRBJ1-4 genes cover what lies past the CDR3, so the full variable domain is DTGVSQNPRHKITKRGQNVTFRCDPISEHNRLYWYRQTLGQGPEFLTYFQNEAQLEKSRLLSDRFSAERPKGSFSTLEIQRTEQGDSAMYLCASSFGLQTNEKLFFGSGTQLSVL.